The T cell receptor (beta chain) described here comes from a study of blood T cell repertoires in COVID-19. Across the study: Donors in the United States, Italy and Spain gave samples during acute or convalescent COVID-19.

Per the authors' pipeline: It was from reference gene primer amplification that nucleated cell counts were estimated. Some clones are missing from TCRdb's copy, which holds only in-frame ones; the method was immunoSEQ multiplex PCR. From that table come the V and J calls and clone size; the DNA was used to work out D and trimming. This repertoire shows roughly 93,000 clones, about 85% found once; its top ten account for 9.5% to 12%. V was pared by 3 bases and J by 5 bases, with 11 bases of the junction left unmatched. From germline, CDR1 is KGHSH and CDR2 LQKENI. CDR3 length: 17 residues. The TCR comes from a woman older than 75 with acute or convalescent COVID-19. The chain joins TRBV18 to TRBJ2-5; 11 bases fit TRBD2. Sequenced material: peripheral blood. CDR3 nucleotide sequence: TGTGCCAGCTCACCCACGGCTAGCGGGGGGTCCGGGGAGACCCAGTACTTC. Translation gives CASSPTASGGSGETQYF.